This entry is about one TCR beta chain. The assay was immunoSEQ multiplex PCR, and TCRdb's table has in-frame clones only and misses some. The sample records around 170,000 clones, approximately 90% being singletons. The data were taken from a study of T cell responses to AZD1222 COVID-19 vaccine. The source was peripheral blood, collected on day 0 of AZD1222 vaccination. The receptor was derived from an adult in good health.

CDR3 amino acids: CASSYSLDSSYEQYF. CDR3 bases: TGTGCCAGCAGTTACTCGCTGGACAGTTCCTACGAGCAGTACTTC. The J gene is TRBJ2-7, the V gene TRBV6-5; tentatively, D is TRBD1 (6 bases). Trimming took off 0 bases at V and 1 base at J, with 10 bases between the two ends. The CDR3 consists of 15 residues. Germline V gene lookup returns CDR1 MNHEY and CDR2 SVGAGI.